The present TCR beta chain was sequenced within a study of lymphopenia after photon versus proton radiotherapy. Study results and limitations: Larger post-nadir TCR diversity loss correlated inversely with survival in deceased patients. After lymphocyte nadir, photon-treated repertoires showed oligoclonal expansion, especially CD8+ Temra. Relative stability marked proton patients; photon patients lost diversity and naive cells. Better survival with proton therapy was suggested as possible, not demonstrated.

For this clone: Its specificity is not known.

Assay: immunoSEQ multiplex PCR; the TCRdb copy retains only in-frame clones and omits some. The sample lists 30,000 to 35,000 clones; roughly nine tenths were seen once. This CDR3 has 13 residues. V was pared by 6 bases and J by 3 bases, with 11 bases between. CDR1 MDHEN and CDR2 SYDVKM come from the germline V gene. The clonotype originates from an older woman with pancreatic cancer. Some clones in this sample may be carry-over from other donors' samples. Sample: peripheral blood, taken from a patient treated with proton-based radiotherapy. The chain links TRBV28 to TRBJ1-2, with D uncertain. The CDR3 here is CASRSDGYYGYTF. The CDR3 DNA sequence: TGTGCCAGCAGATCCGACGGATACTATGGCTACACCTTC.